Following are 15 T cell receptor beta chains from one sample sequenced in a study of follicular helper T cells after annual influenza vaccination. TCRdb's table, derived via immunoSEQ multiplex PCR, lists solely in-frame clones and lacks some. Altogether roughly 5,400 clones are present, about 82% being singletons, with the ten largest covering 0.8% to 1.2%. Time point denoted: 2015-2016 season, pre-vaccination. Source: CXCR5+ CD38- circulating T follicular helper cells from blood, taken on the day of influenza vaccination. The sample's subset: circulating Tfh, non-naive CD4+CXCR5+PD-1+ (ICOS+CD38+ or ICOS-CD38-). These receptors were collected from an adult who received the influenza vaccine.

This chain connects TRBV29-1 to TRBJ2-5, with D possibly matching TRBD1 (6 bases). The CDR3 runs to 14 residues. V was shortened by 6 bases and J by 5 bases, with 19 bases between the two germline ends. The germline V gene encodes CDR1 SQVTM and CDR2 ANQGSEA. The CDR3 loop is CSVPDRSLPETQYF. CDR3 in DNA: TGCAGCGTCCCTGACAGGTCGTTGCCCGAGACCCAGTACTTC.

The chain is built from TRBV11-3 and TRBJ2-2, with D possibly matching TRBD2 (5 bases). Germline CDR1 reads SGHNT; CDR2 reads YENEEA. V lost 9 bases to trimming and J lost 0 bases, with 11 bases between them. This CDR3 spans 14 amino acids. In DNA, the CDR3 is TGTGCCAGTACCCGGGATACGAACACCGGGGAGCTGTTTTTT. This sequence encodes CASTRDTNTGELFF.

CDR3 sequence: CASREEAKNIQYF. The CDR3 bases are TGTGCCAGTAGGGAGGAGGCCAAAAACATTCAGTACTTC. The rearrangement links TRBV19 to TRBJ2-4; D possibly corresponds to TRBD2 (5 bases). The CDR3 totals 13 residues. The germline V gene encodes CDR1 LNHDA and CDR2 SQIVND (reference sequence). Trimming cost V 6 bases and J 1 base, with 7 bases left between them.

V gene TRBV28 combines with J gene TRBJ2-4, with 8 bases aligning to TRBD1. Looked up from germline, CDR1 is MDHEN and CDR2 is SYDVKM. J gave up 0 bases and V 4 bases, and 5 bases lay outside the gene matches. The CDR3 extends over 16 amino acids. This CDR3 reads CASSYGQGLAKNIQYF. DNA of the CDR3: TGTGCCAGCAGTTACGGACAGGGACTAGCCAAAAACATTCAGTACTTC. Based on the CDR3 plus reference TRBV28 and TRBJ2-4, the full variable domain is DVKVTQSSRYLVKRTGEKVFLECVQDMDHENMFWYRQDPGLGLRLIYFSYDVKMKEKGDIPEGYSVSREKKERFSLILESASTNQTSMYLCASSYGQGLAKNIQYFGAGTRLSVL.

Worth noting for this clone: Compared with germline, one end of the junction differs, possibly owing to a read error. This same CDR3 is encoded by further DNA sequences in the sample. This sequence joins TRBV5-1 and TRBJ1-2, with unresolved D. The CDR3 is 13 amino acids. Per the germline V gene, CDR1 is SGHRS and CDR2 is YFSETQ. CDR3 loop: CASNLDGNYGYTF. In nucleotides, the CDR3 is TGCGCCAGCAACCTAGACGGGAACTACGGCTACACCTTC.

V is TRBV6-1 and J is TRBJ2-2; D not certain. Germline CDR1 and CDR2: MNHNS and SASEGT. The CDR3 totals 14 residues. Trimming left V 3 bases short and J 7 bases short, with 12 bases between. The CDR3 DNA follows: TGTGCCAGCAGTGATACTCTAGTTGTCGGGGAGCTGTTTTTT. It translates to CASSDTLVVGELFF.

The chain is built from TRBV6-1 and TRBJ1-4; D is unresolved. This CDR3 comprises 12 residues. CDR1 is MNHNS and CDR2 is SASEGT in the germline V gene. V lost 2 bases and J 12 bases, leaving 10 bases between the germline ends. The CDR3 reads CASSELPKELFF. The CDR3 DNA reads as TGTGCCAGCAGTGAATTGCCTAAGGAACTGTTTTTT.

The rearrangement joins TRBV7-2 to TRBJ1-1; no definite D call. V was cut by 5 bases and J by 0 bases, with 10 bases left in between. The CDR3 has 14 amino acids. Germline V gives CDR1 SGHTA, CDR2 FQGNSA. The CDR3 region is CASSPRTMNTEAFF. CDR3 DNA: TGTGCCAGCAGCCCCCGGACGATGAACACTGAAGCTTTCTTT.

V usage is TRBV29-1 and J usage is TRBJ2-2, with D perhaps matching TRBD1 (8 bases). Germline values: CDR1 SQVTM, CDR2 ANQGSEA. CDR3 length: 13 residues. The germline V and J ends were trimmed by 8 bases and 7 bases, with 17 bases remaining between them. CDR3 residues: CSSITGGGGELFF. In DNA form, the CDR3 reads TGCAGCTCGATTACAGGGGGGGGCGGGGAGCTGTTTTTT.

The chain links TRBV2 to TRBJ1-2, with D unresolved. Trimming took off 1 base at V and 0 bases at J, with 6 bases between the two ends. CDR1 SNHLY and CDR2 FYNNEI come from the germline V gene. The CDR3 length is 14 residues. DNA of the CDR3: TGTGCCAGCAGTGAAGACAGAGCTAACTATGGCTACACCTTC. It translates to CASSEDRANYGYTF.

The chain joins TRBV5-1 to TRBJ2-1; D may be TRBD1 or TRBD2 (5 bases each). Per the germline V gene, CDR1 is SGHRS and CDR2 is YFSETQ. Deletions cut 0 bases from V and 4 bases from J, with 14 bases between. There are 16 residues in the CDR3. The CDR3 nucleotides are TGCGCCAGCAGCTTGGTTGAGGGGATGGGTTACAATGAGCAGTTCTTC. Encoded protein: CASSLVEGMGYNEQFF.

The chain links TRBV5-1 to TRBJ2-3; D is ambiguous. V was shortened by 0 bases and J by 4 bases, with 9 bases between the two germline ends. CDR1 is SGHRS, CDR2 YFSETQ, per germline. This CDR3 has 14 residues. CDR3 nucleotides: TGCGCCAGCAGCTTGGCCAAAAGCGCAGATACGCAGTATTTT. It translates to CASSLAKSADTQYF.

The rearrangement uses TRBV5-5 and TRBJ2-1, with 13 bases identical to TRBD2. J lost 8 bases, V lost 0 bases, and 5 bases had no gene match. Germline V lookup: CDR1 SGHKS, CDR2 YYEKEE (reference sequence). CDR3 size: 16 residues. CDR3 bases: TGTGCCAGCAGCTTGGGACTAGCGGGAGGAATGGATGAGCAGTTCTTC. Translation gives CASSLGLAGGMDEQFF. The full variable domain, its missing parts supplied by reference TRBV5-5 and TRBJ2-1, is DAGVTQSPTHLIKTRGQQVTLRCSPISGHKSVSWYQQVLGQGPQFIFQYYEKEERGRGNFPDRFSARQFPNYSSELNVNALLLGDSALYLCASSLGLAGGMDEQFFGPGTRLTVL.

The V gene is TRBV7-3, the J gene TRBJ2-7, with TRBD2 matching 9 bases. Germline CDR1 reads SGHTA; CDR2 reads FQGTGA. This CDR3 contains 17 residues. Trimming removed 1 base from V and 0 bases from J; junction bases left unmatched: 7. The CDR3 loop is CASSLSGSGSFSYEQYF. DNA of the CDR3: TGTGCCAGCAGCTTAAGTGGTAGCGGGAGTTTCTCCTACGAGCAGTACTTC. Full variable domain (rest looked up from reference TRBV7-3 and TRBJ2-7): GAGVSQTPSNKVTEKGKYVELRCDPISGHTALYWYRQSLGQGPEFLIYFQGTGAADDSGLPNDRFFAVRPEGSVSTLKIQRTERGDSAVYLCASSLSGSGSFSYEQYFGPGTRLTVT.

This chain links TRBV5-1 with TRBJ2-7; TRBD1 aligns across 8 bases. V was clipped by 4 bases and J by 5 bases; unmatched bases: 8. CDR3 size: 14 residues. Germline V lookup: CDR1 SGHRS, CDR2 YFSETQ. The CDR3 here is CASSQDRVRDEQYF. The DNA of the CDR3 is TGCGCCAGCAGCCAGGACAGGGTTCGGGACGAGCAGTACTTC.